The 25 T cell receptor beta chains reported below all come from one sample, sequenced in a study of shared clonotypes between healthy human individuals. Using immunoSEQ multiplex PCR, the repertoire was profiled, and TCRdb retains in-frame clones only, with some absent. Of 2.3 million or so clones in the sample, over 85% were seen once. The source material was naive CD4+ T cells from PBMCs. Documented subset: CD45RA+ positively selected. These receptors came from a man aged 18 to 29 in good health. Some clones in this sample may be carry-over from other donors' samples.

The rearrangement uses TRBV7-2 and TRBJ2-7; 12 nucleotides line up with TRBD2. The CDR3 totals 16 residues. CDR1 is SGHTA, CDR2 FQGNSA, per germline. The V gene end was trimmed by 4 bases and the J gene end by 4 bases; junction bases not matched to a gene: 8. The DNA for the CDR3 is TGTGCCAGCAGCTCTAGCTCGACTAGCGGGAGTTACGAGCAGTACTTC. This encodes CASSSSSTSGSYEQYF. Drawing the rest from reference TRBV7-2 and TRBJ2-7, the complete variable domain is GAGVSQSPSNKVTEKGKDVELRCDPISGHTALYWYRQSLGQGLEFLIYFQGNSAPDKSGLPSDRFSAERTGGSVSTLTIQRTQQEDSAVYLCASSSSSTSGSYEQYFGPGTRLTVT.

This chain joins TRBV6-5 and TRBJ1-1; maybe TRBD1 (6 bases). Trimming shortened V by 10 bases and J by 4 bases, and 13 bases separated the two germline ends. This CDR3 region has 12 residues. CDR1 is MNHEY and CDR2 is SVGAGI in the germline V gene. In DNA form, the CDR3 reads TGTGCCACCAGGGGCGGAGGCACTGAAGCTTTCTTT. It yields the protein CATRGGGTEAFF.

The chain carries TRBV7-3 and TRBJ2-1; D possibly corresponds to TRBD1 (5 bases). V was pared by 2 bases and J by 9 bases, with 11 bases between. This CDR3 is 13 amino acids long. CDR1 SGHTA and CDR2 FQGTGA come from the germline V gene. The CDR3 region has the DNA TGTGCCAGCAGCTTAGGGGCGAGAGGTGAGCAGTTCTTC. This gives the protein CASSLGARGEQFF.

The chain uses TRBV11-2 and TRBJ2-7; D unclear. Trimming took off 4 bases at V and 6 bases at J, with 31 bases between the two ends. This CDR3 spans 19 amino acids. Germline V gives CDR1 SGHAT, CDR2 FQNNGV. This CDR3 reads CASSSWGSGTYMDQVEQYF. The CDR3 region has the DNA TGTGCCAGCAGCTCTTGGGGTTCAGGCACGTACATGGATCAGGTCGAGCAGTACTTC.

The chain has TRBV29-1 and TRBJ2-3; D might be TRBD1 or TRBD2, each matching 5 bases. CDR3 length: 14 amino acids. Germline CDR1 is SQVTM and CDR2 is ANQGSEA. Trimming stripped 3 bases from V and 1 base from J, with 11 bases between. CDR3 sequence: CSVDMGVRTDTQYF. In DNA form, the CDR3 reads TGCAGCGTTGATATGGGGGTACGCACAGATACGCAGTATTTT.

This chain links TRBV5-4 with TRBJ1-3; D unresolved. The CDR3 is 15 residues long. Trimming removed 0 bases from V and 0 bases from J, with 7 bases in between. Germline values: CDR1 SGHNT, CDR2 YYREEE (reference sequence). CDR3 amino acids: CASSLAGRSGNTIYF. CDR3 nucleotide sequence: TGTGCCAGCAGCTTGGCCGGACGCTCTGGAAACACCATATATTTT. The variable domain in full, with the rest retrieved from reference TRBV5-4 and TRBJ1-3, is ETGVTQSPTHLIKTRGQQVTLRCSSQSGHNTVSWYQQALGQGPQFIFQYYREEENGRGNFPPRFSGLQFPNYSSELNVNALELDDSALYLCASSLAGRSGNTIYFGEGSWLTVV.

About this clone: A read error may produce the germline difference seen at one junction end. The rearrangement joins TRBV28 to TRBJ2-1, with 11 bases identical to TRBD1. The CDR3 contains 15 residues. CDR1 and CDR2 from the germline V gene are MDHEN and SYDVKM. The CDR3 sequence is CVSSTPGQGVTEQFF. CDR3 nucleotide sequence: TGTGTCAGCAGTACACCGGGACAGGGGGTGACTGAGCAGTTCTTC.

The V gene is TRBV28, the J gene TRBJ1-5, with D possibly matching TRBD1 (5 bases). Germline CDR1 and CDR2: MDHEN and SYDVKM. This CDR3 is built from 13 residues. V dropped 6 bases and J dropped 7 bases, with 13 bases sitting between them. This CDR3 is CASRLRAGQPQHF. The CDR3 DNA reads TGTGCCAGCAGGCTTCGGGCAGGGCAGCCCCAGCATTTT.

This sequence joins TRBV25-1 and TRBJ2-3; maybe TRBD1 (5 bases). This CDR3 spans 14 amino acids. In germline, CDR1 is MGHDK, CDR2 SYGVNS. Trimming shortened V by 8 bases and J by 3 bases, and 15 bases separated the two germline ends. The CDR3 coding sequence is TGTGCCAGCTCGAATGGGGCCCGGACAGATACGCAGTATTTT. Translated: CASSNGARTDTQYF.

The CDR3: CSVEDLLSGQADYTQYF. The CDR3 DNA is TGCAGCGTTGAAGATCTACTCTCGGGACAGGCTGATTATACGCAGTATTTT. The chain combines TRBV29-1 with TRBJ2-3; 8 bases are a match to TRBD1. Germline values: CDR1 SQVTM, CDR2 ANQGSEA. The ends lost 0 bases at V and 7 bases at J; junction bases unmatched: 15. CDR3 length equals 17 residues.

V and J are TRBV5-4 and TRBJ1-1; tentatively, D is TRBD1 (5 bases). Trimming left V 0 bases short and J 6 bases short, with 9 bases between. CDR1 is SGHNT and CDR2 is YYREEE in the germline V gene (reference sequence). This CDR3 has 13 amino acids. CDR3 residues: CASSLVGDAEAFF. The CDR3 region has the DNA TGTGCCAGCAGCTTGGTTGGGGACGCTGAAGCTTTCTTT.

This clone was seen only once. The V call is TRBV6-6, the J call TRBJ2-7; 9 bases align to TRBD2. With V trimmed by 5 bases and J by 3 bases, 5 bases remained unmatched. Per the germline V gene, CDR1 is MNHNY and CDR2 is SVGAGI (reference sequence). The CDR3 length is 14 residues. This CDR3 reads CASSKRLADYEQYF. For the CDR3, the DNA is TGTGCCAGCAGTAAAAGACTAGCGGACTACGAGCAGTACTTC.

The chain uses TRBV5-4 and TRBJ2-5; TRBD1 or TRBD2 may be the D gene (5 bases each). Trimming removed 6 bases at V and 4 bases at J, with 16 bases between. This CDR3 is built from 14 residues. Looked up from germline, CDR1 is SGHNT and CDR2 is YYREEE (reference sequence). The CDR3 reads CASTFWGRGETQYF. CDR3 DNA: TGTGCCAGCACCTTTTGGGGGAGAGGAGAGACCCAGTACTTC.

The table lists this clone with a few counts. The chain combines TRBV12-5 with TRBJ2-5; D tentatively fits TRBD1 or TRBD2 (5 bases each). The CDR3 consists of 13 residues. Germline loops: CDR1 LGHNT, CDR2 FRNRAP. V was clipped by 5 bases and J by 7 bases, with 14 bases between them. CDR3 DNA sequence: TGTGCTAGTGGTAGCGGATCAGGGTTGACCCAGTACTTC. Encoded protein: CASGSGSGLTQYF.

CDR3: CASSPRDGEETQYF. The CDR3 DNA follows: TGTGCCAGCAGCCCGCGGGACGGAGAAGAGACCCAGTACTTC. The chain carries TRBV5-4 and TRBJ2-5; tentative D call: TRBD2 (6 bases). This CDR3 has 14 amino acids. Trimming took off 4 bases at V and 3 bases at J, with 13 bases between the two ends. Per the germline V gene, CDR1 is SGHNT and CDR2 is YYREEE (reference sequence).

The CDR3 DNA reads as TGTGCCAGCAGTCCGGCTGGGGTGTACGAGCAGTACTTC. Protein sequence: CASSPAGVYEQYF. The rearrangement joins TRBV27 to TRBJ2-7; the D is unclear. Trimming removed 5 bases from V and 4 bases from J, with 12 bases in between. The germline gives CDR1 MNHEY, CDR2 SMNVEV (reference sequence). CDR3 length: 13 residues.

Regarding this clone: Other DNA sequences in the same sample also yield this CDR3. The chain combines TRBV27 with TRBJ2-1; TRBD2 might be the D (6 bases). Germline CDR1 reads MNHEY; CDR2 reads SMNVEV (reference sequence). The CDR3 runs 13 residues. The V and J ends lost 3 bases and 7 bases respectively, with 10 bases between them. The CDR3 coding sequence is TGTGCCAGCAGTTTGGGAGGAGGTAATGAGCAGTTCTTC. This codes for CASSLGGGNEQFF.

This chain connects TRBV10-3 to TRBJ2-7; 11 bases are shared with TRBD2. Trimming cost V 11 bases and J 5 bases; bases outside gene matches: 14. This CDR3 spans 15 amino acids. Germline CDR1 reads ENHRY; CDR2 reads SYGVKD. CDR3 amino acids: CAARATSGSLDEQYF. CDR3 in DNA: TGTGCCGCCCGGGCCACTAGCGGGAGCCTTGACGAGCAGTACTTC.

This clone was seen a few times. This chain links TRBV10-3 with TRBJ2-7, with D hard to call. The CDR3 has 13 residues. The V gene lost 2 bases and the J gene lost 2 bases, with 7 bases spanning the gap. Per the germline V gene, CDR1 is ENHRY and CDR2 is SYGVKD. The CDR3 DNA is TGTGCCATCAGTGAGCCCAACACCTACGAGCAGTACTTC. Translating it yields CAISEPNTYEQYF.

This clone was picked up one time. The CDR3 coding sequence is TGTGCCAGCAGCCTCTTACTCGAGACCCAGTACTTC. The encoded protein is CASSLLLETQYF. The rearrangement joins TRBV14 to TRBJ2-5; D is undetermined. Trimming removed 4 bases at V and 5 bases at J, with 8 bases between. CDR1 and CDR2 from the germline V gene are SGHDN and FVKESK. The CDR3 contains 12 residues.

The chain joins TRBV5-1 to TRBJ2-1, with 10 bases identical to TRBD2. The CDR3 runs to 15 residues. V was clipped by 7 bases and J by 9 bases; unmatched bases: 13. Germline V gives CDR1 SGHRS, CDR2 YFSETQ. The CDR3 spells CASVSSSGGRVEQFF. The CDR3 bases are TGCGCCAGCGTTAGCTCTAGCGGGGGCAGGGTTGAGCAGTTCTTC.

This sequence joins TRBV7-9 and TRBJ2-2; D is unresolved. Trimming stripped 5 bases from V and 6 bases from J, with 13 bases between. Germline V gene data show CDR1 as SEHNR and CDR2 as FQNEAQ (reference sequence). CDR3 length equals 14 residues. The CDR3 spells CASSTRRGSGELFF. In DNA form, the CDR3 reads TGTGCCAGCAGCACCCGCCGTGGGTCCGGGGAGCTGTTTTTT.

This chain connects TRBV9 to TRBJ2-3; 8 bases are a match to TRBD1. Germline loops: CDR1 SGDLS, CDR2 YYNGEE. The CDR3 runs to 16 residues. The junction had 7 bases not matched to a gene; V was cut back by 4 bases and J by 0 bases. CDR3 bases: TGTGCCAGCAGCCCAAAGACAGGGGCGAGCACAGATACGCAGTATTTT. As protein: CASSPKTGASTDTQYF.

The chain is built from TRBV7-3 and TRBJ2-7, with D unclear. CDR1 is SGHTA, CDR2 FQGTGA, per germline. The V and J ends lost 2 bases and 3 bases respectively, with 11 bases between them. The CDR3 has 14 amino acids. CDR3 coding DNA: TGTGCCAGCAGCTTAGGCCCAGGCGACTACGAGCAGTACTTC. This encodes CASSLGPGDYEQYF.

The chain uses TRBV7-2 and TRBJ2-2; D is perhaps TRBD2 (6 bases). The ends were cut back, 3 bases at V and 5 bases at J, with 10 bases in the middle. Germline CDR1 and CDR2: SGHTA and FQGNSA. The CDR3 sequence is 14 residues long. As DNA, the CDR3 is TGTGCCAGCAGCTTCATGGGGAGGACCGGGGAGCTGTTTTTT. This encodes CASSFMGRTGELFF. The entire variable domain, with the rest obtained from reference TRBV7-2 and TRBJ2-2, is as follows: GAGVSQSPSNKVTEKGKDVELRCDPISGHTALYWYRQSLGQGLEFLIYFQGNSAPDKSGLPSDRFSAERTGGSVSTLTIQRTQQEDSAVYLCASSFMGRTGELFFGEGSRLTVL.